What follows are 28 T cell receptor beta chains derived from one specimen sequenced in a study of early T cells in non-severe SARS-CoV-2 infection. TCRdb re-analysed the 5' RACE reads in MiXCR, keeping a single row per CDR3 protein. The table records about 50,000 distinct CDR3 sequences, 6.2% of them present only once. The material sequenced was whole blood, taken at baseline. The receptors stem from an adult who was a healthcare worker with PCR-confirmed SARS-CoV-2 infection or an uninfected control (not recorded which).

This clonotype appeared many times. The J gene is TRBJ2-1, the V gene TRBV7-8, with 9 bases that match TRBD2. Germline V CDR1 and CDR2: SGHVS, FQNEAQ. V gave up 1 base and J gave up 8 bases; unmatched junction bases: 6. The CDR3 extends over 15 amino acids. The CDR3, as DNA: TGTGCCAGCAGCTTAGTTAGCGGGAGATCTGATGAGCAGTTCTTC. It encodes CASSLVSGRSDEQFF.

This clonotype was counted between two and nine times. The chain is built from TRBV12-3 or TRBV12-4 and TRBJ1-4, with D possibly TRBD1 on 5 matching bases. V was trimmed by 2 bases and J by 4 bases, leaving 14 bases between them. The CDR3 spans 16 residues. The CDR3 DNA follows: TGTGCCAGCAGTTTAAGGGGAGGCGGGAGTAATGAAAAACTGTTTTTT. Translating gives CASSLRGGGSNEKLFF.

This clonotype has ten or more counts. The V call is TRBV6-6, the J call TRBJ2-1; D not certain. The CDR3 is 11 amino acids. Germline CDR1 and CDR2: MNHNY and SVGAGI (reference sequence). V gave up 5 bases and J gave up 10 bases, with 9 bases separating them. CDR3 coding DNA: TGTGCCAGCAGTCCCGGAGTGGAGCAGTTCTTC. Its protein product is CASSPGVEQFF.

The chain has TRBV6-1 and TRBJ1-6; D unclear. The germline gives CDR1 MNHNS, CDR2 SASEGT. CDR3 length: 16 residues. V lost 1 base and J lost 2, with 9 bases in between. The CDR3 loop reads CASSEGVDAYNSPLHF. CDR3 bases: TGTGCCAGCAGTGAAGGGGTCGACGCCTATAATTCACCCCTCCACTTT.

This chain joins TRBV7-9 and TRBJ1-5; 7 bases are shared with TRBD1. Unmatched junction bases numbered 1, after V lost 3 bases and J lost 2 bases. There are 14 residues in the CDR3. From germline, CDR1 is SEHNR and CDR2 FQNEAQ (reference sequence). Here the CDR3 reads CASSFGQGNQPQHF. CDR3 coding DNA: TGTGCCAGCAGCTTCGGACAGGGCAATCAGCCCCAGCATTTT. The full variable domain, completed using reference TRBV7-9 and TRBJ1-5, is DTGVSQNPRHKITKRGQNVTFRCDPISEHNRLYWYRQTLGQGPEFLTYFQNEAQLEKSRLLSDRFSAERPKGSFSTLEIQRTEQGDSAMYLCASSFGQGNQPQHFGDGTRLSIL.

This clonotype was seen at least ten times. V usage is TRBV12-3 or TRBV12-4 and J usage is TRBJ1-2, with a possible D match to TRBD1 (6 bases). This CDR3 is 16 amino acids long. The V gene lost 6 bases and the J gene lost 0 bases, with 17 bases spanning the gap. The CDR3 loop reads CASSPWGDTANYGYTF. As DNA, the CDR3 is TGTGCCAGCAGCCCCTGGGGGGACACCGCTAACTATGGCTACACCTTC.

The chain has TRBV7-2 and TRBJ2-7, with TRBD2 identical over 13 bases. The CDR3 has 14 residues. Trimming took 5 bases from V and 7 from J; bases not matched to a gene: 5. CDR1 SGHTA and CDR2 FQGNSA come from the germline V gene. CDR3 region: CASSRTSGSWEQYF. CDR3 coding DNA: TGTGCCAGCAGCCGGACTAGCGGGAGTTGGGAGCAGTACTTC.

This clonotype was seen ten or more times. This CDR3 is CSARIAGTQYF. CDR3 nucleotide sequence: TGCAGTGCTAGAATAGCGGGGACGCAGTACTTC. This chain connects TRBV20-1 to TRBJ2-7, with 8 positions matching TRBD2. CDR1 is DFQATT and CDR2 is SNEGSKA in the germline V gene (reference sequence). There are 11 residues in the CDR3. Trimming took 2 bases from V and 9 from J; bases not matched to a gene: 3.

This clonotype was seen only a few times. This chain uses TRBV7-2 with TRBJ1-1; tentative D call: TRBD1 (6 bases). V was clipped by 4 bases and J by 0 bases, with 15 bases between them. Germline CDR1 is SGHTA and CDR2 is FQGNSA. CDR3 length: 16 amino acids. The CDR3: CASSSRTVLMNTEAFF. The CDR3 coding sequence is TGTGCCAGCAGCTCGAGGACAGTTTTGATGAACACTGAAGCTTTCTTT.

The sample holds many counts of this clonotype. The genes are TRBV11-2 and TRBJ2-1; 7 bases fit TRBD2. This CDR3 is 16 amino acids long. From germline, CDR1 is SGHAT and CDR2 FQNNGV. The V gene end was trimmed by 5 bases and the J gene end by 8 bases; junction bases not matched to a gene: 15. The CDR3, as DNA: TGTGCCAGCAGCCCGAGGGACTATCTAGCTTCGGATGAGCAGTTCTTC. Translated: CASSPRDYLASDEQFF.

In its sample, this clonotype was seen a few times. The gene calls are TRBV6-1 and TRBJ2-2; the D is unclear. The CDR3 totals 14 residues. Between the trimmed V and J ends, which lost 10 bases and 2 bases, there was a span of 14 bases. From germline, CDR1 is MNHNS and CDR2 SASEGT. The DNA of the CDR3 is TGTGCCACGACACCGCACGGAAACACCGGGGAGCTGTTTTTT. Encoded protein: CATTPHGNTGELFF.

This rearrangement joins TRBV5-1 to TRBJ2-3; 9 bases are a match to TRBD2. The germline CDR1 and CDR2 sequences are SGHRS and YFSETQ. V was pared by 6 bases and J by 4 bases, with 3 bases of the junction left unmatched. The CDR3 length is 13 residues. This CDR3 is CASNSGSSDTQYF. The CDR3 nucleotides are TGCGCCAGCAATAGCGGGAGCTCAGATACGCAGTATTTT.

The rearrangement uses TRBV24-1 and TRBJ2-3, with 10 bases aligning to TRBD2. CDR1 KGHDR and CDR2 SFDVKD come from the germline V gene. This CDR3 has 17 residues. With V trimmed by 0 bases and J by 5 bases, 7 bases remained unmatched. CDR3: CATSDLTSGEPGDTQYF. The CDR3 DNA reads as TGTGCCACCAGTGATTTGACTAGCGGGGAGCCGGGAGATACGCAGTATTTT.

At least ten counts were recorded for this clonotype. The gene calls are TRBV7-2 and TRBJ2-5, with D possibly called TRBD1 or TRBD2 (7 bases each). V lost 5 bases to trimming and J lost 5 bases, with 18 bases between them. The CDR3 spans 15 residues. Germline loops: CDR1 SGHTA, CDR2 FQGNSA. CDR3 in amino acids: CASSALTGRVETQYF. Here the CDR3 DNA reads TGTGCCAGCAGCGCTTTGACAGGGAGGGTTGAGACCCAGTACTTC.

This clonotype showed up many times. The chain employs TRBV18 and TRBJ1-1, with TRBD1 as a possible D gene (5 bases). CDR3 length equals 12 residues. The V end lost 6 bases, the J end lost 11 bases, and 16 bases lay between the germline ends. Germline CDR1 reads KGHSH; CDR2 reads LQKENI. For the CDR3, the DNA is TGTGCCAGCTCGCGGGGCAGCCCCGCCGCTTTCTTT. Its translation: CASSRGSPAAFF.

This chain uses TRBV3-1 with TRBJ2-7; D is undetermined. V was clipped by 3 bases and J by 3 bases, with 15 bases between them. Germline values: CDR1 LGHDT, CDR2 YNNKEL (reference sequence). The CDR3 has 15 residues. The CDR3 coding sequence is TGTGCCAGCAGCCACACCAACGGCAGAGACTACGAGCAGTACTTC. Translated, it gives CASSHTNGRDYEQYF.

There are a few counts of this clonotype. Here the CDR3 reads CASSPDEQFF. In DNA form, the CDR3 reads TGTGCCAGCAGCCCGGATGAGCAGTTCTTC. The rearrangement uses TRBV11-3 and TRBJ2-1; D ambiguous. V lost 5 bases, J lost 8 bases, and 4 bases lay in between. CDR1 and CDR2 from the germline V gene are SGHNT and YENEEA. The CDR3 length is 10 residues.

The CDR3 sequence: CSATSWDRYEQYF. CDR3 nucleotides: TGCAGTGCTACCTCTTGGGACAGATACGAGCAGTACTTC. This chain uses TRBV20-1 with TRBJ2-7, with TRBD1 matching over 7 bases. Per the germline V gene, CDR1 is DFQATT and CDR2 is SNEGSKA (reference sequence). The CDR3 loop spans 13 amino acids. The V segment lost 4 bases and the J segment 4 bases; nucleotides outside the gene matches: 7.

This clonotype was observed a handful of times. J is TRBJ1-5 and V is TRBV6-2 or TRBV6-3; 7 bases map to TRBD1. The germline gives CDR1 MNHEY, CDR2 SVGEGT. This CDR3 comprises 15 residues. V gave up 5 bases and J gave up 8 bases; unmatched junction bases: 12. CDR3 region: CASSPPGQRREPQHF. CDR3 bases: TGTGCCAGCAGTCCCCCGGGACAGCGGAGGGAGCCCCAGCATTTT.

CDR3 sequence: CASSPGGGLETQYF. CDR3 bases: TGTGCCAGCAGCCCTGGGGGAGGGCTGGAGACCCAGTACTTC. The chain joins TRBV7-2 to TRBJ2-5, with 7 bases that match TRBD2. This CDR3 has 14 residues. Germline V CDR1 and CDR2: SGHTA, FQGNSA. V was pared by 5 bases and J by 5 bases, with 8 bases of the junction left unmatched.

In its sample, this clonotype was seen a few times. The rearrangement joins TRBV7-2 to TRBJ2-5; TRBD1 aligns across 7 bases. V gave up 5 bases and J gave up 2 bases; unmatched junction bases: 11. The CDR3 contains 16 residues. Germline V gene data show CDR1 as SGHTA and CDR2 as FQGNSA. CDR3 coding DNA: TGTGCCAGCAGCCCCCGCTTGTCAGGGGGACAAGAGACCCAGTACTTC. Amino acid sequence: CASSPRLSGGQETQYF.

This clonotype appeared a few times. The J gene is TRBJ2-1, the V gene TRBV7-3; 9 bases fit TRBD1. CDR1 SGHTA and CDR2 FQGTGA come from the germline V gene. V lost 6 bases and J lost 5; bases outside the gene matches: 8. The CDR3 has 15 amino acids. The CDR3 DNA is TGTGCCAGCAGGTCCGGGACAGGGCCGAACAATGAGCAGTTCTTC. Encoded protein: CASRSGTGPNNEQFF.

This clonotype has just a few counts. Here the CDR3 DNA reads TGTGCCAGCAGTGATATCAGGGGTCGGATCTACGAGCAGTACTTC. Encoded protein: CASSDIRGRIYEQYF. The gene calls are TRBV25-1 and TRBJ2-7; a weak D match, TRBD1 (6 bases). V lost 3 bases to trimming and J lost 3 bases, with 15 bases between them. Looked up from germline, CDR1 is MGHDK and CDR2 is SYGVNS. The CDR3 loop spans 15 amino acids.

This clonotype was recorded many times. The chain uses TRBV25-1 and TRBJ2-2, with 12 nucleotides matching TRBD1. The J segment lost 7 bases and the V segment lost 8 bases, leaving 11 bases of the junction unmatched. CDR1 is MGHDK and CDR2 is SYGVNS in the germline V gene. CDR3 size: 16 residues. CDR3 sequence: CASSDPGQGANGELFF. In DNA, the CDR3 is TGTGCCAGCTCAGACCCGGGACAGGGGGCTAACGGGGAGCTGTTTTTT.

In this sample, this clonotype turned up a few times. V usage is TRBV12-3 or TRBV12-4 and J usage is TRBJ2-3; perhaps TRBD1 as D (6 bases). V lost 3 bases and J 5 bases, leaving 12 bases between the germline ends. CDR3 length: 14 residues. The CDR3 region is CASSFWGLKDTQYF. CDR3 DNA sequence: TGTGCCAGCAGTTTTTGGGGGCTGAAAGATACGCAGTATTTT.

This clonotype was picked up a small number of times. It is likely a read error, because the conserved phenylalanine at the end of the CDR3 is missing. The DNA is omitted, as the CDR3 cannot be located on it reliably, and the CDR3 follows TCRdb's listing. The rearrangement links TRBV6-2 or TRBV6-3 to TRBJ2-7; TRBD2, the D gene given by the table, was not confirmed from the DNA. The germline V gene encodes CDR1 MNHEY and CDR2 SVGEGT. The CDR3 adds up to 15 amino acids, both ends counted. The CDR3 is CASSSGLAPSPRWSR.

The chain is built from TRBV19 and TRBJ2-1; D is ambiguous. This CDR3 has 14 amino acids. Germline lookup yields CDR1 LNHDA and CDR2 SQIVND (reference sequence). The germline V and J ends were trimmed by 1 base and 9 bases, with 13 bases remaining between them. In nucleotides, the CDR3 is TGTGCCAGTAGTATAGTACTTGCTGATGGTGAGCAGTTCTTC. Protein: CASSIVLADGEQFF.

In its sample, this clonotype ranks as large. This sequence joins TRBV28 and TRBJ1-1, with 9 bases identical to TRBD1. CDR1 MDHEN and CDR2 SYDVKM come from the germline V gene. J gave up 12 bases and V 6 bases, and 11 bases lay outside the gene matches. This CDR3 comprises 13 residues. The DNA for the CDR3 is TGTGCCAGCAGCCCCGGGACAGGGTGGTTAACTTTCTTT. Protein product: CASSPGTGWLTFF.